This TCR beta chain was identified in a study of CD8+ T cells in alopecia areata. Turning to the study itself: Patients in the treated group were given tofacitinib by mouth, 5 to 10 mg twice a day.

General study points: The study found higher clonality in lesional than normal scalp, especially in alopecia totalis/universalis.

Reverse transcribed after extraction, RNA yielded cDNA as the sequencing template. Method: immunoSEQ multiplex PCR; TCRdb's copy keeps in-frame clones and lacks some. The sample records over 85,000 clones, around 38% being singletons. As concerns this clone: Its cognate antigen is unknown.

The sequenced material came from CD4+ T cells sorted from blood. This TCR derives from a human donor with alopecia areata.

In DNA, the CDR3 is TGTGCCAGCACCGAGGACGGACGCAATCAGCCCCAGCATTTT. The encoded protein is CASTEDGRNQPQHF. The rearrangement links TRBV2 to TRBJ1-5, with D hard to call. CDR3 length equals 14 residues. The germline V gene encodes CDR1 SNHLY and CDR2 FYNNEI. V was cut by 7 bases and J by 2 bases, with 12 bases left in between. The full variable domain, completed using reference TRBV2 and TRBJ1-5, is EPEVTQTPSHQVTQMGQEVILRCVPISNHLYFYWYRQILGQKVEFLVSFYNNEISEKSEIFDDQFSVERPDGSNFTLKIRSTKLEDSAMYFCASTEDGRNQPQHFGDGTRLSIL.